The T cell receptor beta chain described here comes from a study of blood T cells in healthy people across ages. Using a J-beta primer mix together with a sample-barcoded 5' primer, a second PCR was run for roughly 6 to 12 cycles. TCRdb re-derived calls from the 5' RACE reads in MiXCR, one entry per CDR3 protein. The table shows 1.5 million to 2 million distinct CDR3 sequences, with roughly a third occurring only once. The origin of this receptor is a woman in her thirties in good health. The sequenced sample consisted of blood.

CDR3: CASSIRTSKNIQYF. The CDR3, as DNA: TGTGCCAGTAGTATAAGGACTAGTAAAAACATTCAGTACTTC. The chain combines TRBV19 with TRBJ2-4; 7 nucleotides align to TRBD2. CDR1 is LNHDA, CDR2 SQIVND, per germline (reference sequence). The CDR3 totals 14 residues. The junction had 2 bases not matched to a gene; V was cut back by 2 bases and J by 4 bases.